The clone carrying this T cell receptor (beta chain) was seen more than once but under ten times. The CDR3 loop spans 19 amino acids. Germline trimming cut 4 bases from V and 2 bases from J; bases unmatched to any gene: 16. The germline gives CDR1 SGHAT, CDR2 FQNNGV. This sample is part of a study of T-cell reconstitution after alpha-beta-depleted transplantation in children. Preparation of the TCRbeta library was carried out with unique molecular identifiers. MiXCR, applied by TCRdb to the PCR reads, yields one record per CDR3 protein. Of about 580,000 distinct CDR3 sequences listed, 20% to 25% are singletons.

The specimen was PBMCs, mostly from graft donor cells, collected 360 days after TCRalphabeta/CD19-depleted stem cell transplant. The chain has TRBV11-2 and TRBJ2-3; TRBD2 matches 9 bases. The clonotype was recovered from a boy younger than two who had a stem cell transplant for acute myeloid leukemia, so the T cells may come from the graft donor. The CDR3: CASSSPGLRASGVTDTQYF. CDR3 sequence (DNA): TGTGCCAGCAGCTCCCCCGGACTTCGGGCTAGCGGGGTCACAGATACGCAGTATTTT.